This T cell receptor beta chain was sequenced in a study of low-dose radiotherapy and immunotherapy resistance in tumors. Study context: Radiation delivery to Cohort 1 consisted of 0.5 Gy per fraction every 2 weeks, summing to 6.5 Gy. Cohort 2, a group dosed every two weeks at 1 Gy per fraction, received 13 Gy in total over 26 weeks. With cycle 1 day 1 as the start, patients took oral aspirin 300 mg daily for four cycles.

There are a few counts of this clonotype. The CDR3 is made up of 15 amino acids. Trimming took 0 bases from V and 3 from J; bases not matched to a gene: 5. Germline V gene data show CDR1 as LGHNA and CDR2 as YSLEER. Primers used for first-strand cDNA, a TRAV- and TRBV-specific set, covered both alpha and beta chains. The PCR that amplified TCRs ran for 15 to 25 cycles, relying on a constant-region primer and a V-primer adapter. Each CDR3 protein is one row after TCRdb ran MiXCR on the reads. The top ten hold about 1.5% of the sample, which has about 9,800 distinct CDR3 sequences, roughly four fifths seen once.

The chain links TRBV4-3 to TRBJ2-7, with 7 bases fitting TRBD2. This sequence originates from a human donor with advanced metastatic prostate, ovarian, gallbladder or colorectal cancer (not recorded which). This table probably holds off-target reads from a library built for another chain. CDR3 region: CASSQEYGLGYEQYF. DNA of the CDR3: TGCGCCAGCAGCCAAGAGTACGGACTAGGCTACGAGCAGTACTTC.